The TCR beta chain under discussion was sequenced for a study of T cell responses to AZD1222 COVID-19 vaccine. Background on the study: Second doses were pooled across both intervals (about 4 or about 12 weeks). Findings and limits, study-wide: A mostly white British donor set with more females was recruited, and clonal diversity was possibly underestimated. Across the whole spike, CD4 TCRs peaked at regions 160-218 and 743-854. Spike-specific TCR depth and breadth grew after two AZD1222 doses.

V lost 4 bases, J lost 4 bases, and 17 bases lay in between. The CDR3 has 15 residues. Germline V gives CDR1 SGHAT, CDR2 FQNNGV. Sequencing used immunoSEQ multiplex PCR; TCRdb keeps in-frame clones, though not all of them. Among over 120,000 clones listed, about 90% were seen once. Regarding this clone: Antigen: not known.

The chain joins TRBV11-2 to TRBJ2-7; D gene unclear. The clonotype originates from an adult in good health. The sample consisted of peripheral blood, taken on day 0 of AZD1222 vaccination. The CDR3 DNA sequence: TGTGCCAGCAGCTCTTACCAAGAAGTAAGTTACGAGCAGTACTTC. This codes for CASSSYQEVSYEQYF.